This T cell receptor (beta chain) emerged from a study of T cells in Graves' hyperthyroidism and ophthalmopathy. Enrolled ophthalmopathy patients presented with a Clinical Activity Score of at least 3, a NOSPECS grade of at least 4, and disease duration under 3 months. The source of the PBMCs was over 8.5 ml of fresh peripheral blood. The CDR3 sequence is 15 residues long. The V end lost 0 bases, the J end lost 1 base, and 9 bases lay between the germline ends. Germline values: CDR1 SGHDN, CDR2 FVKESK. The source material, RNA transcripts, was used to amplify TCR beta CDR3 regions. During a first-round RT-PCR of the TCR CDR3, the HTBI primer set was used. TCRdb analysed the multiplex PCR reads with MiXCR anew, one entry per CDR3 protein. The sample has approximately 600,000 distinct CDR3 sequences, more than 20% seen once.

Sequencing input: blood. The rearrangement uses TRBV14 and TRBJ1-1, with a possible D match to TRBD1 (6 bases). This TCR was sampled from a man aged 25-45 years with Graves' ophthalmopathy. The CDR3: CASSQDTGANTEAFF. CDR3 bases: TGTGCCAGCAGCCAAGATACGGGGGCGAACACTGAAGCTTTCTTT.